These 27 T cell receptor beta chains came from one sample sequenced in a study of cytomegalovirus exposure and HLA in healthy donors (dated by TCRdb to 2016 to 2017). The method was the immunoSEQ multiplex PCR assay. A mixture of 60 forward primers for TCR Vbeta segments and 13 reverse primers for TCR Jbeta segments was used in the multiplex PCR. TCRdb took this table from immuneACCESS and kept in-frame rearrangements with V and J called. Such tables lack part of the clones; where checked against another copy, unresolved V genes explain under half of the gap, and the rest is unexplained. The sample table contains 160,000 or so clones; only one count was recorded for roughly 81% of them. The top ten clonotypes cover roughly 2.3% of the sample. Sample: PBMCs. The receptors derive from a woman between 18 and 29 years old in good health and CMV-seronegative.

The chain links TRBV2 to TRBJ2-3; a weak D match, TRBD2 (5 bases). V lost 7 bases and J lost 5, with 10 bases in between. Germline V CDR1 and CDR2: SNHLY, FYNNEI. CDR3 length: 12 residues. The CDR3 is CASMNGKDTQYF. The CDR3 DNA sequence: TGTGCCAGCATGAACGGGAAAGATACGCAGTATTTT.

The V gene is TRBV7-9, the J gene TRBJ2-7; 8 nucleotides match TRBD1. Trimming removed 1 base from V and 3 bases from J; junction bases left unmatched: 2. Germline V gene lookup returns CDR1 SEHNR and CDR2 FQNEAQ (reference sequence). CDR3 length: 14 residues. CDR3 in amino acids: CASSLGQGNYEQYF. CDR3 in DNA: TGTGCCAGCAGCTTAGGACAGGGGAACTACGAGCAGTACTTC.

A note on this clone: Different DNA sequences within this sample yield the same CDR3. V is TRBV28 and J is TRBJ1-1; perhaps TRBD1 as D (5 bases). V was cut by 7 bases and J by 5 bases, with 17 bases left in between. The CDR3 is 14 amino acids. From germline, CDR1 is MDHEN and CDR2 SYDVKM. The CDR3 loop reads CASILGAGGTEAFF. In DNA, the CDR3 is TGTGCCAGCATCTTAGGGGCGGGAGGTACTGAAGCTTTCTTT.

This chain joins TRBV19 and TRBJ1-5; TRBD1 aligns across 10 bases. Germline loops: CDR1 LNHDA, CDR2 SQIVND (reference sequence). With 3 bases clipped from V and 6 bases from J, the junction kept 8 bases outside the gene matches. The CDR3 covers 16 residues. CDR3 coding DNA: TGTGCCAGTAGTATTAAGGGGACAGGGGTCGGTCAGCCCCAGCATTTT. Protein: CASSIKGTGVGQPQHF.

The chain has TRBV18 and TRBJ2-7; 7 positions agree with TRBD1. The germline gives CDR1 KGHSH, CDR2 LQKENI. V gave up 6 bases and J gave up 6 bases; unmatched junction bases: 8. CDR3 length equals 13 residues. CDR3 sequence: CASSGTAKSEQYF. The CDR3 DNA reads TGTGCCAGCTCCGGGACAGCCAAAAGCGAGCAGTACTTC.

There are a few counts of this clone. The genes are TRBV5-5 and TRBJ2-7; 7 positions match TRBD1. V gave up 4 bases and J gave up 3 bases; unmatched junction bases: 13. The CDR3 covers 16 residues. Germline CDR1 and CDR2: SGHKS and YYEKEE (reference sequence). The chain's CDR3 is CASSLPLPQGVYEQYF. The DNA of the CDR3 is TGTGCCAGCAGCCTTCCCTTGCCTCAGGGGGTCTACGAGCAGTACTTC.

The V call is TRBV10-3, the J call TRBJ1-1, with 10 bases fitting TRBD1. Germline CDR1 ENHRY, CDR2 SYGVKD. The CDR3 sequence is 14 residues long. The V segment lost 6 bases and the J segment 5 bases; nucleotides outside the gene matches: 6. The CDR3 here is CAISSGTGATEAFF. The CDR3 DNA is TGTGCCATCAGCTCCGGGACAGGGGCAACTGAAGCTTTCTTT.

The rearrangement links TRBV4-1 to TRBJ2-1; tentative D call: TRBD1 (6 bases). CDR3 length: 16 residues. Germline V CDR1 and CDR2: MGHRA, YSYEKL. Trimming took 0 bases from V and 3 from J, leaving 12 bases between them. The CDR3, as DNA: TGCGCCAGCAGCCAAGACAGGGGCTCATTCTACAATGAGCAGTTCTTC. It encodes CASSQDRGSFYNEQFF.

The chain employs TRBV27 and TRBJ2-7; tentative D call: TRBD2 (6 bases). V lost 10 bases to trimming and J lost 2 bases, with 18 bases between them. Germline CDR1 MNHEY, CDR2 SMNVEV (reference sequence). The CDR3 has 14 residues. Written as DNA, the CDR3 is TGTGCCACCGGGTGGCCGGGGGAAACCTACGAGCAGTACTTC. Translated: CATGWPGETYEQYF.

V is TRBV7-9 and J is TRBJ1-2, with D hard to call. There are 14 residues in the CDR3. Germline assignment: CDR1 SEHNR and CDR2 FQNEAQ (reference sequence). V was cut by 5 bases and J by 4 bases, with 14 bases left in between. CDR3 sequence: CASSPPVSGYGYTF. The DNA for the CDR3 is TGTGCCAGCAGCCCCCCCGTCAGCGGCTATGGCTACACCTTC.

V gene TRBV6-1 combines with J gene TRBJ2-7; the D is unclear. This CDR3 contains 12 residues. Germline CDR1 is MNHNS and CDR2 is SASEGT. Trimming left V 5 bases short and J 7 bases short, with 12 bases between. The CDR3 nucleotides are TGTGCCAGCAGTTCCCGTTTGAGGGAGCAGTACTTC. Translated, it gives CASSSRLREQYF.

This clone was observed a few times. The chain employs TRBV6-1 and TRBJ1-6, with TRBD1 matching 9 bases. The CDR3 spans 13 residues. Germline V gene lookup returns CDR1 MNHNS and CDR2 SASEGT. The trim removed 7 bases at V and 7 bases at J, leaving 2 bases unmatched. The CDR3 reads CASKTGGNSPLHF. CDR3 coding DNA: TGTGCCAGCAAGACAGGGGGAAATTCACCCCTCCACTTT.

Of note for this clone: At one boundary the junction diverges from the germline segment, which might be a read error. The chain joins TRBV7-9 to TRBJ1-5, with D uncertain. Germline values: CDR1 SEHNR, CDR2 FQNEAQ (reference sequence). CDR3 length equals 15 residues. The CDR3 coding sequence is TGTTCCAGCACCCAAAGCGGAACCTACAATCAGCCCCAGCATTTT. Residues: CSSTQSGTYNQPQHF.

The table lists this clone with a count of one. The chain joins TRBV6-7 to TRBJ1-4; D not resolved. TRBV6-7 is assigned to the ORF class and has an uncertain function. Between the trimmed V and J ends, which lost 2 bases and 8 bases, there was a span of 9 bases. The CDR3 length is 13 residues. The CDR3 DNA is TGTGCCAGCAGTTACCAGGCCTACGAAAAACTGTTTTTT. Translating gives CASSYQAYEKLFF.

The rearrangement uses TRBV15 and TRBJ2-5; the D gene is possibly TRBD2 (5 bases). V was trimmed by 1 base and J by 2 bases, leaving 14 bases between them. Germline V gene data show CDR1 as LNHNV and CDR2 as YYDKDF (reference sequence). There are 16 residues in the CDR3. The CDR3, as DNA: TGTGCCACCAGCAGAGTGAGGGCTGGTGCACAAGAGACCCAGTACTTC. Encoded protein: CATSRVRAGAQETQYF.

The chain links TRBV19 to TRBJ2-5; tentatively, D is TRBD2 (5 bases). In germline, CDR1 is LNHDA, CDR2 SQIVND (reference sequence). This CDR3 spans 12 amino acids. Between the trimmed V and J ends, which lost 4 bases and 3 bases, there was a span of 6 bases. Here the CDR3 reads CASSRGEETQYF. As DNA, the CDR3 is TGTGCCAGTAGTAGGGGAGAAGAGACCCAGTACTTC.

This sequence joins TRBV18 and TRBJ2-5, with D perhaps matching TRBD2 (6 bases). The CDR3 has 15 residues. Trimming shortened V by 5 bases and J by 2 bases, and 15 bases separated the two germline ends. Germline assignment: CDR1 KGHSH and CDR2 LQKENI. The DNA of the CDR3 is TGTGCCAGCTCATCCACCGGGAGTCCACAAGAGACCCAGTACTTC. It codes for CASSSTGSPQETQYF.

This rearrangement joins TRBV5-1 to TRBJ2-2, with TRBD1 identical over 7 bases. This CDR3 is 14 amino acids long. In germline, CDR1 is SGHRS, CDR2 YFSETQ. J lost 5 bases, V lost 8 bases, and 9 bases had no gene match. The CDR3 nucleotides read TGCGCCAGTACGAGACAGGGTACGACCGGGGAGCTGTTTTTT. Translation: CASTRQGTTGELFF.

The CDR3 DNA is TGCGCCAGCAGCCAAGGGGTATTGCGGGAGTCGAAGAACGAGCAGTACTTC. Protein sequence: CASSQGVLRESKNEQYF. This chain links TRBV4-3 with TRBJ2-7; 7 bases match TRBD2. V lost 1 base and J lost 5; bases outside the gene matches: 14. The germline CDR1 and CDR2 sequences are LGHNA and YSLEER. The CDR3 covers 17 residues.

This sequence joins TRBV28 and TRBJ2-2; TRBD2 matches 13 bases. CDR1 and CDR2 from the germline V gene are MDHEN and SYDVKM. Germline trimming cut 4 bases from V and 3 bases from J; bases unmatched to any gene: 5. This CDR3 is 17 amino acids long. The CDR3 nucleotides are TGTGCCAGCAGTTCCGGGACTAGCGGGACCTACACCGGGGAGCTGTTTTTT. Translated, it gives CASSSGTSGTYTGELFF.

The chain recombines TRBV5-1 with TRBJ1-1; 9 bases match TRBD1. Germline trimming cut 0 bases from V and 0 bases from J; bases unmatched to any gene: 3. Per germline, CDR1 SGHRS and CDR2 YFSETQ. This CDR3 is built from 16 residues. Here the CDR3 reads CASSLEQGAMNTEAFF. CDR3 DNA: TGCGCCAGCAGCTTGGAACAGGGGGCGATGAACACTGAAGCTTTCTTT.

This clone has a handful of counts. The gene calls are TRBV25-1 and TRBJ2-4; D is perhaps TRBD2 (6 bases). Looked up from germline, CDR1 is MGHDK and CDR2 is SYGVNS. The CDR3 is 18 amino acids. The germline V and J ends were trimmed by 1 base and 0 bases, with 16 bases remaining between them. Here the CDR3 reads CASSEFSGLTVAKNIQYF. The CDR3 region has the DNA TGTGCCAGCAGTGAATTTAGCGGCCTCACGGTAGCCAAAAACATTCAGTACTTC.

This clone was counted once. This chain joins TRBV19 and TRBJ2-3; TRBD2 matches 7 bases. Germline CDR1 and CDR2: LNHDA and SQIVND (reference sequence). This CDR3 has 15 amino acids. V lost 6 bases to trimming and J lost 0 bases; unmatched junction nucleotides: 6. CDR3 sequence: CASRAGTASTDTQYF. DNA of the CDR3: TGTGCCAGTAGAGCGGGAACGGCTAGCACAGATACGCAGTATTTT.

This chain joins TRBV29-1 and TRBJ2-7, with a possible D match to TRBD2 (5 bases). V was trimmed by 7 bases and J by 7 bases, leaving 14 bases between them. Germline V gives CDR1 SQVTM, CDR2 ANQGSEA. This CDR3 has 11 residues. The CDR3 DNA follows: TGCAGCGCCCTGCGGGTGGGAGAGCAGTACTTC. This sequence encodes CSALRVGEQYF.

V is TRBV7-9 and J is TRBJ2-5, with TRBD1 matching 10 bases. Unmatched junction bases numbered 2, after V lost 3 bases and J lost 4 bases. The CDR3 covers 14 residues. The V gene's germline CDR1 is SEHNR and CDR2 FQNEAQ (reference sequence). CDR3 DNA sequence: TGTGCCAGCAGCTTCCGGACAGGGGGAGAGACCCAGTACTTC. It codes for CASSFRTGGETQYF.

The CDR3 bases are TGTGCCAGCAGACCGGACAGGGCGGGGACTGAAGCTTTCTTT. As protein: CASRPDRAGTEAFF. The J gene is TRBJ1-1, the V gene TRBV6-5; 8 nucleotides agree with TRBD1. CDR1 and CDR2 (germline): MNHEY, SVGAGI. The CDR3 loop spans 14 amino acids. V dropped 6 bases and J dropped 5; count of bases not matched to a gene: 8.

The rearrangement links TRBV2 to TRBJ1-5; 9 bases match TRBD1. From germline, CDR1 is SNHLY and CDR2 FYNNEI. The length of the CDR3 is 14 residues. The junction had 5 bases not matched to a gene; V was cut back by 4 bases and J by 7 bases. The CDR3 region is CASSGTDRGQPQHF. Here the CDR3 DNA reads TGTGCCAGCAGTGGAACTGACAGGGGGCAGCCCCAGCATTTT.